Each of the 25 T cell receptor beta chains below was sequenced from the same sample in a study of Graves' ophthalmopathy and Graves' hyperthyroidism. RNA served as the template for amplifying TCR beta CDR3 regions. First-round RT-PCR used HTBI primers; second-round multiplex PCR followed. TCRdb recomputed calls from the multiplex PCR reads with MiXCR, one row per CDR3 protein. The data show 300,000 to 350,000 distinct CDR3 sequences, with roughly 17% seen just once and 9% to 15% held by the top ten. The sample comprised peripheral blood. These TCRs come from an adult man with Graves' ophthalmopathy.

This clonotype was counted between two and nine times. The rearrangement links TRBV30 to TRBJ2-7; 8 bases are a match to TRBD1. The V segment lost 3 bases and the J segment 5 bases; nucleotides outside the gene matches: 15. Germline V gene sequence: CDR1 GTSNPN, CDR2 SVGIG (reference sequence). This CDR3 has 16 residues. In DNA form, the CDR3 reads TGTGCCTGGAGATTCAGGTGGGGCAGGGGGCTCCACGAGCAGTACTTC. As protein: CAWRFRWGRGLHEQYF.

The chain links TRBV19 to TRBJ1-1, with D unresolved. Trimming cost V 7 bases and J 1 base, with 16 bases left between them. CDR1 is LNHDA and CDR2 is SQIVND in the germline V gene (reference sequence). The CDR3 length is 15 residues. The CDR3 DNA follows: TGTGCCAGTACCACGGGAGGACGGGGGAACACTGAAGCTTTCTTT. Translation gives CASTTGGRGNTEAFF.

This clonotype was seen only a few times. The V call is TRBV11-2, the J call TRBJ2-7; D is undetermined. The CDR3 loop spans 16 amino acids. Looked up from germline, CDR1 is SGHAT and CDR2 is FQNNGV. V lost 5 bases and J lost 6, with 23 bases in between. The chain's CDR3 is CASSHQRLQVAREQYF. In DNA form, the CDR3 reads TGTGCCAGCAGCCACCAGAGGCTCCAGGTGGCCCGCGAGCAGTACTTC.

This clonotype has at least ten counts. This rearrangement joins TRBV6-5 to TRBJ2-7; D might be TRBD1 (5 bases). V was trimmed by 6 bases and J by 4 bases, leaving 19 bases between them. The CDR3 is 15 residues long. Germline V gene sequence: CDR1 MNHEY, CDR2 SVGAGI. CDR3 in amino acids: CASSIQARVGYEQYF. CDR3 nucleotide sequence: TGTGCCAGCAGCATCCAAGCCAGGGTTGGTTACGAGCAGTACTTC.

This clonotype was found many times. The chain links TRBV7-2 to TRBJ1-1, with D possibly matching TRBD1 (6 bases). The germline CDR1 and CDR2 sequences are SGHTA and FQGNSA. The V end was cut by 5 bases, the J end by 4 bases, with 14 bases between. The CDR3 has 14 residues. CDR3 coding DNA: TGTGCCAGCAGCCCCGAACAGGGCGGCACTGAAGCTTTCTTT. Encoded protein: CASSPEQGGTEAFF.

The rearrangement joins TRBV7-3 to TRBJ2-6; maybe TRBD1 (6 bases). The germline V gene encodes CDR1 SGHTA and CDR2 FQGTGA. This CDR3 is built from 17 residues. Trimming cost V 1 base and J 0 bases, with 10 bases left between them. The CDR3 protein is CASSLNRAISGANVLTF. The CDR3 DNA follows: TGTGCCAGCAGCTTAAACAGGGCCATCTCTGGGGCCAACGTCCTGACTTTC. Complete variable domain (other parts from reference TRBV7-3 and TRBJ2-6): GAGVSQTPSNKVTEKGKYVELRCDPISGHTALYWYRQSLGQGPEFLIYFQGTGAADDSGLPNDRFFAVRPEGSVSTLKIQRTERGDSAVYLCASSLNRAISGANVLTFGAGSRLTVL.

Many counts were recorded for this clonotype. The chain combines TRBV5-1 with TRBJ2-4; D possibly matches TRBD1 or TRBD2 (6 bases each). V was cut by 0 bases and J by 9 bases, with 10 bases left in between. CDR1 and CDR2 from the germline V gene are SGHRS and YFSETQ. This CDR3 spans 13 amino acids. This chain's CDR3 is CASSLDGGPIQYF. The CDR3 DNA follows: TGCGCCAGCAGCTTGGACGGGGGCCCCATTCAGTACTTC.

In its sample, this clonotype was seen many times. J is TRBJ2-7 and V is TRBV28; D unresolved. The germline gives CDR1 MDHEN, CDR2 SYDVKM. The CDR3 is 11 residues long. V lost 9 bases to trimming and J lost 5 bases, with 11 bases between them. The CDR3 sequence: CASSVPNEQYF. CDR3 bases: TGTGCCAGTTCCGTGCCGAACGAGCAGTACTTC.

This clonotype showed up many times. The chain is built from TRBV4-1 and TRBJ2-5; no clear D. With 2 bases removed from V and 5 bases from J, the gap between germline ends came to 9 bases. Germline CDR1 and CDR2: MGHRA and YSYEKL. This CDR3 is built from 13 residues. CDR3 DNA: TGCGCCAGCAGCCAATGGGCAACTGAGACCCAGTACTTC. Its translation is CASSQWATETQYF.

V gene TRBV7-2 combines with J gene TRBJ2-4; D uncertain. From germline, CDR1 is SGHTA and CDR2 FQGNSA. The CDR3 extends over 11 amino acids. V was shortened by 7 bases and J by 9 bases, with 10 bases between the two germline ends. CDR3 sequence reads: CASMGSGIQYF. CDR3 DNA: TGTGCCAGCATGGGATCGGGCATTCAGTACTTC.

V is TRBV30 and J is TRBJ1-1; D is unclear. This CDR3 contains 13 residues. Per the germline V gene, CDR1 is GTSNPN and CDR2 is SVGIG (reference sequence). Trimming shortened V by 2 bases and J by 4 bases, and 11 bases separated the two germline ends. CDR3 protein: CAWSMGFATEAFF. The CDR3, as DNA: TGTGCCTGGAGTATGGGGTTCGCCACTGAAGCTTTCTTT. The full variable domain, its missing parts supplied by reference TRBV30 and TRBJ1-1, is SQTIHQWPATLVQPVGSPLSLECTVEGTSNPNLYWYRQAAGRGLQLLFYSVGIGQISSEVPQNLSASRPQDRQFILSSKKLLLSDSGFYLCAWSMGFATEAFFGQGTRLTVV.

This clonotype was detected only once. V and J are TRBV12-3 or TRBV12-4 and TRBJ1-5, with 8 bases aligning to TRBD1. V shed 2 bases, J shed 4 bases, and the junction held 13 bases outside the gene matches. The CDR3 is 18 residues long. The CDR3 region has the DNA TGTGCCAGCAGTTTATCCCTCTCACAGGGGGGTTGGAATCAGCCCCAGCATTTT. Residues: CASSLSLSQGGWNQPQHF.

The rearrangement joins TRBV7-2 to TRBJ2-5, with 10 bases aligning to TRBD1. This CDR3 spans 14 amino acids. From germline, CDR1 is SGHTA and CDR2 FQGNSA. V dropped 5 bases and J dropped 7; count of bases not matched to a gene: 7. Written as DNA, the CDR3 is TGTGCCAGCAGCCAAGGGACAGGGGTTGGGACCCAGTACTTC. Encoded protein: CASSQGTGVGTQYF.

V gene TRBV11-3 combines with J gene TRBJ1-1, with D possibly TRBD1 on 5 matching bases. CDR1 and CDR2 (germline): SGHNT, YENEEA. This CDR3 is 15 amino acids long. The V and J ends lost 2 bases and 4 bases respectively, with 14 bases between them. CDR3 nucleotide sequence: TGTGCCAGCAGCTTAAAAGCAGGGCTGGGCACTGAAGCTTTCTTT. It encodes CASSLKAGLGTEAFF.

This clonotype was found many times. The V gene is TRBV29-1, the J gene TRBJ1-2; no definite D call. Germline V lookup: CDR1 SQVTM, CDR2 ANQGSEA. The CDR3 is 12 residues long. V gave up 7 bases and J gave up 2 bases, with 11 bases separating them. The CDR3 sequence: CSAKTENYGYTF. The CDR3 DNA reads as TGCAGCGCGAAAACAGAGAACTATGGCTACACCTTC. Complete variable domain (other parts from reference TRBV29-1 and TRBJ1-2): SAVISQKPSRDICQRGTSLTIQCQVDSQVTMMFWYRQQPGQSLTLIATANQGSEATYESGFVIDKFPISRPNLTFSTLTVSNMSPEDSSIYLCSAKTENYGYTFGSGTRLTVV.

This clonotype was counted ten times or more. This CDR3 reads CASSPRPPSSYEQYF. Written as DNA, the CDR3 is TGTGCCAGCTCACCCCGCCCCCCTAGCTCCTACGAGCAGTACTTC. The rearrangement joins TRBV18 to TRBJ2-7, with unresolved D. Trimming took 3 bases from V and 0 from J, leaving 12 bases between them. Germline assignment: CDR1 KGHSH and CDR2 LQKENI. This CDR3 is built from 15 residues.

This clonotype was counted at least ten times. CDR3 DNA sequence: TGTGCCAGCACCCTGAACCTAAACACTGAAGCTTTCTTT. Translated: CASTLNLNTEAFF. The V gene is TRBV28, the J gene TRBJ1-1; D gene uncertain. Germline loops: CDR1 MDHEN, CDR2 SYDVKM. Trimming removed 7 bases at V and 2 bases at J, with 11 bases between. The CDR3 contains 13 residues.

This clonotype showed up many times. This chain links TRBV6-1 with TRBJ2-7; 7 bases are shared with TRBD1. V gave up 8 bases and J gave up 1 base; unmatched junction bases: 14. CDR1 and CDR2 from the germline V gene are MNHNS and SASEGT. The CDR3 runs to 16 residues. The CDR3 DNA reads as TGTGCCAGCGGTGGGGCCCGACAGGGAAATTCCTACGAGCAGTACTTC. Translation: CASGGARQGNSYEQYF.

The rearrangement joins TRBV2 to TRBJ1-2; D unresolved. Per germline, CDR1 SNHLY and CDR2 FYNNEI. Trimming removed 3 bases from V and 2 bases from J, with 13 bases in between. This CDR3 contains 15 residues. CDR3 DNA: TGTGCCAGCAGTGATGGCCCGGCAGGCAACTATGGCTACACCTTC. Translation gives CASSDGPAGNYGYTF.

This clonotype showed up many times. V usage is TRBV28 and J usage is TRBJ2-7, with a tentative D call TRBD1 (6 bases). Germline CDR1 is MDHEN and CDR2 is SYDVKM. V shed 6 bases and J shed 0 bases, with 15 bases lying between them. CDR3 size: 15 residues. The CDR3 DNA follows: TGTGCCAGCAGCCAAGGTCTGGGGGCCTCCTACGAGCAGTACTTC. Translation gives CASSQGLGASYEQYF.

In its sample, this clonotype was seen many times. A much larger clone sits a single nucleotide away, making a read error possible. The chain couples TRBV20-1 to TRBJ1-2; 8 bases are shared with TRBD1. The length of the CDR3 is 12 residues. Germline CDR1 DFQATT, CDR2 SNEGSKA (reference sequence). CDR3 DNA: TGCGGTGCACCCGACAGGGGCGATGGCTACACCTTC. As protein: CGAPDRGDGYTF.

The chain carries TRBV28 and TRBJ1-5; 7 bases map to TRBD1. The CDR3 spans 16 residues. Germline CDR1 reads MDHEN; CDR2 reads SYDVKM. The V gene end was trimmed by 5 bases and the J gene end by 5 bases; junction bases not matched to a gene: 12. CDR3 sequence reads: CASSPDPGGGHQPQHF. CDR3 nucleotide sequence: TGTGCCAGCAGTCCTGACCCAGGGGGTGGCCATCAGCCCCAGCATTTT.

The sample holds many counts of this clonotype. The chain has TRBV6-2 or TRBV6-3 and TRBJ2-5; D not resolved. The CDR3 is 14 residues long. V lost 6 bases and J 0 bases, leaving 11 bases between the germline ends. Germline assignment: CDR1 MNHEY and CDR2 SVGEGT. CDR3 residues: CASSKRANQETQYF. CDR3 coding DNA: TGTGCCAGCAGCAAACGGGCTAACCAAGAGACCCAGTACTTC.

This clonotype has only one observation. This rearrangement joins TRBV6-5 to TRBJ2-5, with 9 bases identical to TRBD2. The J call may not be correct, given that the DNA end is closer to TRBJ2-7. The CDR3 totals 15 residues. CDR1 is MNHEY and CDR2 is SVGAGI in the germline V gene. The DNA for the CDR3 is TGTGCCAGCAGTTTGGGCGGGAGGGTCACCTACGAGCAGTACTTC. It is translated as CASSLGGRVTYEQYF.

The rearrangement links TRBV12-3 or TRBV12-4 to TRBJ1-5, with no clear D. The CDR3 consists of 15 residues. The germline V and J ends were trimmed by 5 bases and 2 bases, with 13 bases remaining between them. The CDR3 nucleotides read TGTGCCAGCAGTGGATTGGGGATGGGCAATCAGCCCCAGCATTTT. It translates to CASSGLGMGNQPQHF.